The TCR beta chain described here comes from a study of blood T cells in healthy people across ages. Study information: Roughly one uniquely barcoded beta molecule per two T cells was captured.

This clonotype was recorded a few times. Its antigen remains unknown. The J segment lost 4 bases and the V segment lost 7 bases, leaving 4 bases of the junction unmatched. The CDR3 is 14 residues long. Germline CDR1 SGHRS, CDR2 YFSETQ. Sample-barcoded 5' priming and a J-beta primer mix drove a second PCR of about 7 to 12 cycles. TCRdb re-derived calls from the 5' RACE reads in MiXCR, one entry per CDR3 protein. The sample shows hundreds of thousands of distinct CDR3 sequences, about 50% of them seen only once. Findings of the study overall: With donor CMV status unknown, expanded clonotype changes were possibly confounded. Older age went with lower TCR beta diversity per million T cells, in a roughly linear way.

The specimen sequenced was blood. The TCR was taken from a woman older than 75 in good health. The V gene is TRBV5-1, the J gene TRBJ2-2, with 10 bases aligning to TRBD1. CDR3 amino acids: CASAGQGVTGELFF. The CDR3 coding sequence is TGCGCCAGCGCCGGACAGGGGGTCACCGGGGAGCTGTTTTTT.